These 14 T cell receptor beta chains were all obtained from the same sample, sequenced in a study of regulatory T cells in long-lasting Graves disease. Time point specified: newly diagnosed GD, antithyroid drugs for less than 3 months. The TCR library used RNA extracted from PBMCs. Building of the TCR beta libraries involved iRepertoire HTBI primers and Arm-PCR of CDR3 regions. A single record per CDR3 protein comes from TCRdb applying MiXCR to the multiplex PCR reads. The sample lists some 500,000 distinct CDR3 sequences, roughly 15% occurring once. These same records also appear under a second study, on T cells in Graves' hyperthyroidism and ophthalmopathy.

This specimen consisted of peripheral blood mononuclear cells (PBMCs), obtained at new diagnosis, from a patient treated with antithyroid drugs. These receptors were obtained from a woman aged 40-65 years with Graves disease.

V gene TRBV6-2 or TRBV6-3 combines with J gene TRBJ1-5, with a weak D call TRBD1 (5 bases). V was cut by 0 bases and J by 2 bases, with 14 bases left in between. This CDR3 is built from 17 residues. Germline CDR1 MNHEY, CDR2 SVGEGT. CDR3 sequence: CASSYSIRQGRNQPQHF. CDR3 in DNA: TGTGCCAGCAGTTACTCGATCCGGCAGGGCCGCAATCAGCCCCAGCATTTT.

The chain recombines TRBV10-3 with TRBJ2-2, with D hard to call. V was shortened by 7 bases and J by 3 bases, with 9 bases between the two germline ends. The CDR3 loop spans 13 amino acids. The germline CDR1 and CDR2 sequences are ENHRY and SYGVKD. The CDR3 loop reads CAIMSEYTGELFF. The DNA of the CDR3 is TGTGCCATCATGTCGGAGTACACCGGGGAGCTGTTTTTT.

The chain is built from TRBV4-1 and TRBJ2-1, with 15 bases identical to TRBD2. Unmatched junction bases numbered 7, after V lost 4 bases and J lost 9 bases. This CDR3 contains 16 residues. The V gene's germline CDR1 is MGHRA and CDR2 YSYEKL. CDR3 nucleotides: TGCGCCAGCAGCCCGTGGACTAGCGGGGGGGATGCTGAGCAGTTCTTC. As protein: CASSPWTSGGDAEQFF.

This clonotype was observed at least ten times. CDR3 coding DNA: TGTGCCACCAGCGCGGACAGGCGCCCCCAGTATTTT. This gives the protein CATSADRRPQYF. V is TRBV15 and J is TRBJ2-3; 7 bases map to TRBD1. CDR3 length: 12 residues. The V gene's germline CDR1 is LNHNV and CDR2 YYDKDF (reference sequence). V lost 5 bases and J lost 12; bases outside the gene matches: 8.

Comment on this clonotype: A much larger clone differs from this one at a single base, so this may be a read error. The rearrangement uses TRBV11-2 and TRBJ2-7; D uncertain. CDR1 is SGHAT and CDR2 is FQNNGV in the germline V gene. There are 13 residues in the CDR3. The CDR3 protein is CVSSLRSPYEQYF. The DNA of the CDR3 is TGTGTCAGCAGCCTAAGGTCTCCCTACGAGCAGTACTTC.

The rearrangement joins TRBV5-1 to TRBJ2-7; D might be TRBD1 or TRBD2, each matching 5 bases. Trimming took 5 bases from V and 5 from J, leaving 14 bases between them. Germline V gene sequence: CDR1 SGHRS, CDR2 YFSETQ. CDR3 length: 13 amino acids. CDR3 nucleotide sequence: TGCGCCAGCAGGGGGGAAATTTCCCACGAGCAGTACTTC. Residues: CASRGEISHEQYF.

There are many counts of this clonotype. This chain joins TRBV5-5 and TRBJ1-5, with a weak D call TRBD1 (5 bases). CDR1 SGHKS and CDR2 YYEKEE come from the germline V gene (reference sequence). V gave up 4 bases and J gave up 6 bases, with 11 bases separating them. The CDR3 sequence is 13 residues long. This CDR3 reads CASSTPGSQPQHF. CDR3 DNA: TGTGCCAGCAGCACCCCAGGGTCTCAGCCCCAGCATTTT.

This clonotype has just a few counts. The chain joins TRBV18 to TRBJ2-5, with D maybe TRBD2 (5 bases). Germline V gene lookup returns CDR1 KGHSH and CDR2 LQKENI. V lost 6 bases and J 2 bases, leaving 13 bases between the germline ends. The CDR3 loop spans 14 amino acids. The CDR3: CASSEGGIQETQYF. In nucleotides, the CDR3 is TGTGCCAGCTCCGAAGGAGGAATACAAGAGACCCAGTACTTC.

This clonotype came up many times. V usage is TRBV28 and J usage is TRBJ1-4; D unclear. Germline lookup yields CDR1 MDHEN and CDR2 SYDVKM. Trimming removed 6 bases at V and 8 bases at J, with 7 bases between. There are 11 residues in the CDR3. The CDR3 loop reads CASSNQEKLFF. In DNA form, the CDR3 reads TGTGCCAGCAGCAATCAGGAAAAACTGTTTTTT. The entire variable domain, with the rest obtained from reference TRBV28 and TRBJ1-4, is as follows: DVKVTQSSRYLVKRTGEKVFLECVQDMDHENMFWYRQDPGLGLRLIYFSYDVKMKEKGDIPEGYSVSREKKERFSLILESASTNQTSMYLCASSNQEKLFFGSGTQLSVL.

This clonotype showed up many times. The chain joins TRBV6-1 to TRBJ1-1; D not certain. CDR1 and CDR2 (germline): MNHNS, SASEGT. This CDR3 contains 14 residues. Trimming removed 7 bases from V and 4 bases from J, with 16 bases in between. This CDR3 reads CASTENTISTEAFF. CDR3 sequence (DNA): TGTGCCAGCACCGAGAATACTATCTCCACTGAAGCTTTCTTT.

Concerning this clonotype: A much larger clone sits a single nucleotide away, making a read error possible. The V call is TRBV29-1, the J call TRBJ1-1; TRBD1 aligns across 8 bases. The CDR3 extends over 13 amino acids. V was pared by 6 bases and J by 4 bases, with 7 bases of the junction left unmatched. The germline CDR1 and CDR2 sequences are SQVTM and ANQGSEA. The CDR3 DNA reads TGCAGCGTCGAGGGACAGGTGGTCACTGAAGCTTTCTTT. Its protein is CSVEGQVVTEAFF.

This clonotype occurred many times. V usage is TRBV12-3 or TRBV12-4 and J usage is TRBJ2-7; TRBD2 might be the D (5 bases). This CDR3 has 13 residues. The V gene lost 10 bases and the J gene lost 5 bases, with 18 bases spanning the gap. CDR3 DNA sequence: TGTGCCACGGGCGGACTTCTAATCGACGAGCAGTACTTC. Its translation is CATGGLLIDEQYF.

About this clonotype: A much larger clone lies a single base off, so this may be a read error. The rearrangement joins TRBV28 to TRBJ2-7; TRBD2 is a possible D gene (5 bases). Germline assignment: CDR1 MDHEN and CDR2 SYDVKM. Trimming took 5 bases from V and 7 from J, leaving 15 bases between them. The CDR3 is 13 amino acids. CDR3 in DNA: TGTGCCAGCAGTCCCCCTCTTTTAGCGGAGCAGTACTTC. Translation: CASSPPLLAEQYF.

This clonotype was found many times. The genes are TRBV10-3 and TRBJ1-5, with D perhaps TRBD1 (5 bases). Germline CDR1 is ENHRY and CDR2 is SYGVKD. The CDR3 runs 15 residues. Trimming cost V 3 bases and J 4 bases, with 13 bases left between them. CDR3 sequence (DNA): TGTGCCATCAGTGACGGCAGGGAGGCGAATCAGCCCCAGCATTTT. Protein sequence: CAISDGREANQPQHF.